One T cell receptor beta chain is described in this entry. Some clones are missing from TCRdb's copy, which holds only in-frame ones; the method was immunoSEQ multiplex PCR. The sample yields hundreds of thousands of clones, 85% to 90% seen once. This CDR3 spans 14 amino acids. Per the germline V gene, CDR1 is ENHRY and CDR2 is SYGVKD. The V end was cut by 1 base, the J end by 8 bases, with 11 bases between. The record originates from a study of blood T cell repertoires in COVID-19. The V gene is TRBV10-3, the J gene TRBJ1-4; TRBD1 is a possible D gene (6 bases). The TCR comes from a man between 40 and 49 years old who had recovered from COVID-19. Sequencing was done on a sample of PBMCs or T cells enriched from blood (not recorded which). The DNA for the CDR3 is TGTGCCATCAGTGAGTTACAGGGCGGGGAAAAACTGTTTTTT. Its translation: CAISELQGGEKLFF.